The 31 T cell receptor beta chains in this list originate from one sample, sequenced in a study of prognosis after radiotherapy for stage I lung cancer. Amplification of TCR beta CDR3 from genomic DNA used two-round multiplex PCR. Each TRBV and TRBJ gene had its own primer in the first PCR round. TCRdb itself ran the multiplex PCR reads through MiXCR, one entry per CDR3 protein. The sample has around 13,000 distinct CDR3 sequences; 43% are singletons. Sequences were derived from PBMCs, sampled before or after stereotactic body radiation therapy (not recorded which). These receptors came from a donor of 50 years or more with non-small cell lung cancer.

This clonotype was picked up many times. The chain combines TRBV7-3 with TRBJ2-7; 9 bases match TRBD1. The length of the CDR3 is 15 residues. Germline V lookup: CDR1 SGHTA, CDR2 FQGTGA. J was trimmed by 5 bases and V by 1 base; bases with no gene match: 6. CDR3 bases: TGTGCCAGCAGCTTAAATCCTGGGGACAGGGACGAGCAGTACTTC. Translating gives CASSLNPGDRDEQYF.

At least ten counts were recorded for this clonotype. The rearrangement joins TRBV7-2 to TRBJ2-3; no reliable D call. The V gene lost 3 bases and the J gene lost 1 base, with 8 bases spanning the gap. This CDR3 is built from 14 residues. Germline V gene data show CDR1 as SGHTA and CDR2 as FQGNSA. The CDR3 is CASSFQARTDTQYF. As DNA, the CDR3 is TGTGCCAGCAGCTTTCAAGCCCGCACAGATACGCAGTATTTT.

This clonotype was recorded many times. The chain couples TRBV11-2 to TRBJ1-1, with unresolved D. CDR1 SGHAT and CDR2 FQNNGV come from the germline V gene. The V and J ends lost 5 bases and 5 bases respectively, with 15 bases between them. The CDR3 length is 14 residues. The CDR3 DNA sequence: TGTGCCAGCAGCCAACCCGTCCCGGGAACTGAAGCTTTCTTT. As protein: CASSQPVPGTEAFF.

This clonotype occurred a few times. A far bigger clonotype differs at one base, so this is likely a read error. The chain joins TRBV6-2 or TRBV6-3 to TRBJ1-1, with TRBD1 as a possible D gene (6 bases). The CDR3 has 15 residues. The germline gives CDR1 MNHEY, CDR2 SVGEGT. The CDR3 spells CASNSVGGVSTEASF. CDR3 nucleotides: TGTGCCAGCAATTCCGTAGGGGGGGTGAGCACTGAAGCTTCCTTT.

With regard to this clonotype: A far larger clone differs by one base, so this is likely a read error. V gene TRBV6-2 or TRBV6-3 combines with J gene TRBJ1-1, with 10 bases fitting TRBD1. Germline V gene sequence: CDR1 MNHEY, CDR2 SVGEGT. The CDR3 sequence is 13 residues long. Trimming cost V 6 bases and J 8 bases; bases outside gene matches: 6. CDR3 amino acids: CASSPDRGTEAFF. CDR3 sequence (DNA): TGTGCCAGCAGCCCGGACAGGGGGACAGAAGCTTTCTTT.

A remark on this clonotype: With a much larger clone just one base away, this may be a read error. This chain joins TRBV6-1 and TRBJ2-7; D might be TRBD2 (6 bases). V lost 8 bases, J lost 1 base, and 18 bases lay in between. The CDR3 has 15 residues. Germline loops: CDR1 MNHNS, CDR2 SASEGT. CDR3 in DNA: TGTGCCAGCTGGGGTGCTAGCGCGAGATCCTACGAGCAGTACTTC. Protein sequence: CASWGASARSYEQYF.

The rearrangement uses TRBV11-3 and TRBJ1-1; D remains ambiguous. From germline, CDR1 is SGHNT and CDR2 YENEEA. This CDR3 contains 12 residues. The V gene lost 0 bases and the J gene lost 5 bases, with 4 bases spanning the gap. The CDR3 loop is CASSLDTTEAFF. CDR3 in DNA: TGTGCCAGCAGCTTAGATACAACTGAAGCTTTCTTT.

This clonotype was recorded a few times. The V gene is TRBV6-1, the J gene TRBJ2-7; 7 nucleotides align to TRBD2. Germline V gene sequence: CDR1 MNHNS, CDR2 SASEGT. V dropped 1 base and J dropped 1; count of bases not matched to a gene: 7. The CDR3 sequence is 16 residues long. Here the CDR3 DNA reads TGTGCCAGCAGTGAAGAAGTCGGTAGCGGGTCCTACGAGCAGTACTTC. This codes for CASSEEVGSGSYEQYF.

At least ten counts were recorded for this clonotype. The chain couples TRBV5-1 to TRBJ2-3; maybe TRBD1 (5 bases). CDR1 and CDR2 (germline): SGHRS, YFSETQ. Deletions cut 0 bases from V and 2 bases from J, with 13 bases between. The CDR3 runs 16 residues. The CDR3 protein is CASSLVVGPSTDTQYF. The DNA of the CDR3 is TGCGCCAGCAGCTTGGTGGTGGGGCCTTCCACAGATACGCAGTATTTT. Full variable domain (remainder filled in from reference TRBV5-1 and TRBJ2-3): KAGVTQTPRYLIKTRGQQVTLSCSPISGHRSVSWYQQTPGQGLQFLFEYFSETQRNKGNFPGRFSGRQFSNSRSEMNVSTLELGDSALYLCASSLVVGPSTDTQYFGPGTRLTVL.

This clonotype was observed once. CDR3 protein: CASSSTSGGEEEQYF. The CDR3 nucleotides are TGTGCCAGCAGCAGTACCTCGGGGGGGGAGGAGGAGCAGTACTTC. This sequence joins TRBV7-2 and TRBJ2-7; TRBD2 agrees at 8 bases. J was trimmed by 7 bases and V by 5 bases; bases with no gene match: 13. The CDR3 is 15 amino acids. In germline, CDR1 is SGHTA, CDR2 FQGNSA.

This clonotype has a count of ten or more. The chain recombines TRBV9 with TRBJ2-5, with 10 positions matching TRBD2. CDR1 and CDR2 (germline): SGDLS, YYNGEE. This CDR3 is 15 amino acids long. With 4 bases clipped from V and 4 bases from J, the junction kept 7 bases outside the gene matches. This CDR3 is CASSTAGTSVETQYF. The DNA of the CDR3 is TGTGCCAGCAGCACTGCCGGGACTAGCGTAGAGACCCAGTACTTC.

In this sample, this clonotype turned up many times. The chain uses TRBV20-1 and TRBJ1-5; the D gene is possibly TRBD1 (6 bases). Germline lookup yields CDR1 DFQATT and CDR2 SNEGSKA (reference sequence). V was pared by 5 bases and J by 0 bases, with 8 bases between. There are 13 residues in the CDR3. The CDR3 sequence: CSAGQNSNQPQHF. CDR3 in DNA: TGCAGTGCTGGACAGAATAGCAATCAGCCCCAGCATTTT.

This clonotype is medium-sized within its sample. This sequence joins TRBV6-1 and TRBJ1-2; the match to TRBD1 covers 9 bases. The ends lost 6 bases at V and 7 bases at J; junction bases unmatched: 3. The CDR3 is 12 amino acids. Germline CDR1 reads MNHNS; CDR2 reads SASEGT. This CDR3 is CASRRQGGGYTF. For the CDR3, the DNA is TGTGCCAGCAGACGACAGGGGGGTGGCTACACCTTC.

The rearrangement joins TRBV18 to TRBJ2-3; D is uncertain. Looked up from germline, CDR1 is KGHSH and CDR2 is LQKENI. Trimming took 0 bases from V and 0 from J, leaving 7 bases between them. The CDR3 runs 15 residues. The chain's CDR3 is CASSPPSRSTDTQYF. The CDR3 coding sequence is TGTGCCAGCTCACCACCGAGTAGGAGCACAGATACGCAGTATTTT.

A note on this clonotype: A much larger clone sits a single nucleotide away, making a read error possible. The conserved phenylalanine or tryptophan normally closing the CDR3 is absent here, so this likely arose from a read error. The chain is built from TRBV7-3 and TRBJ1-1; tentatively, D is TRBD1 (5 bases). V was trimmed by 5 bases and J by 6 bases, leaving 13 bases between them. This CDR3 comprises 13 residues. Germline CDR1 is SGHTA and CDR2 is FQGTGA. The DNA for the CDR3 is TGTGCCAGCAGCGTTCGCAGGGAGGCTGAAGCTTTCATT. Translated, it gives CASSVRREAEAFI.

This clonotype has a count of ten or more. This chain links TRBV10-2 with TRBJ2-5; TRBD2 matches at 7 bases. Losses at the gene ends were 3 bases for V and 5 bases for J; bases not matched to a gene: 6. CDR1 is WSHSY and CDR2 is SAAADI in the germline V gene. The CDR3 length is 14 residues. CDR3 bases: TGCGCCAGCAGTGACCCGGGGGGAGGGGAGACCCAGTACTTC. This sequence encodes CASSDPGGGETQYF.

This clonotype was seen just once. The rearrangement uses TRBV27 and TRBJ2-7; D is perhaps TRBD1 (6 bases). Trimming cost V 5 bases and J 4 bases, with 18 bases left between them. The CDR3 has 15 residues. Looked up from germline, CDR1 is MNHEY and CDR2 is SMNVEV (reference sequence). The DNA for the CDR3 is TGTGCCAGCAGTCTGTATCAGGGGTCGGTTTACGAGCAGTACTTC. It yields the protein CASSLYQGSVYEQYF.

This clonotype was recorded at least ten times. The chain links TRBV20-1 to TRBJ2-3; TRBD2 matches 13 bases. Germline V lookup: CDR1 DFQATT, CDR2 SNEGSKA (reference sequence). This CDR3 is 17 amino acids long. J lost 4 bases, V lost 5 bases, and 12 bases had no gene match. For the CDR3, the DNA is TGCAGTGCTGGGGGACTAGCGGGACGCCAGACCGCAGATACGCAGTATTTT. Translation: CSAGGLAGRQTADTQYF.

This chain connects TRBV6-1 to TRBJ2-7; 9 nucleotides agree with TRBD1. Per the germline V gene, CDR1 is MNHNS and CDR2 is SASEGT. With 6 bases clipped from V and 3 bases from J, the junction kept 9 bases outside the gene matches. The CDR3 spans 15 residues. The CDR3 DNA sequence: TGTGCCAGCAGAAGCACAGGGGGCGCCTACTACGAGCAGTACTTC. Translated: CASRSTGGAYYEQYF.

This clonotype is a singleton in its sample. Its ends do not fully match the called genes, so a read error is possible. The CDR3 DNA sequence: TGTGACAGCAGCCAAGACTTAGCTTCCTCTGGGAATGAGCAGTTCTTC. It codes for CDSSQDLASSGNEQFF. This chain connects TRBV4-2 to TRBJ2-1; no reliable D call. Germline CDR1 reads LGHNA; CDR2 reads YNFKEQ. CDR3 length: 16 amino acids.

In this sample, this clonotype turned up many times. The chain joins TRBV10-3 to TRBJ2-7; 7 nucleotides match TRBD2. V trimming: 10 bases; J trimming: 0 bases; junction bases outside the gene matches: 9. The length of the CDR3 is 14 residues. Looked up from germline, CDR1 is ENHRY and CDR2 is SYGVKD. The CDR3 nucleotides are TGTGCCACCGGGGGGACCGATTACTCCTACGAGCAGTACTTC. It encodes CATGGTDYSYEQYF.

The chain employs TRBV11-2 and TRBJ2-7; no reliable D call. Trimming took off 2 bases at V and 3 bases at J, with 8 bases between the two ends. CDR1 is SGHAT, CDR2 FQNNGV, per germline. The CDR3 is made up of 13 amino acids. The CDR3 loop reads CASSLRDYYEQYF. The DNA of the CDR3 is TGTGCCAGCAGCTTACGAGATTACTACGAGCAGTACTTC.

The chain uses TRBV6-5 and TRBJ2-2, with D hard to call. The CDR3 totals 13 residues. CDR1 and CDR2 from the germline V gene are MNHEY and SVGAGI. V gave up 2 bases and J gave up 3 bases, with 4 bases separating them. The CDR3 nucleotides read TGTGCCAGCAGTTACCAGGACACCGGGGAGCTGTTTTTT. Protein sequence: CASSYQDTGELFF.

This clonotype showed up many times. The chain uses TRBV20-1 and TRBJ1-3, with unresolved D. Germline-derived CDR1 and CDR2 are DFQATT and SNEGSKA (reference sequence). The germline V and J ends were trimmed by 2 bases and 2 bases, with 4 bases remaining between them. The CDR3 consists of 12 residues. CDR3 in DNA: TGCAGTGCTAGACCCCCTGGAAACACCATATATTTT. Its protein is CSARPPGNTIYF.

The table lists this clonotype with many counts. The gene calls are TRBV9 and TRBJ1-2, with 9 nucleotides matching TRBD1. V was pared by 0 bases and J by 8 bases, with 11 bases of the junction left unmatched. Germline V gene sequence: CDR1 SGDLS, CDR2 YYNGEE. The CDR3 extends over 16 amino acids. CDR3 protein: CASSVVGTGMGRGYTF. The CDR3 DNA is TGTGCCAGCAGCGTAGTCGGGACAGGGATGGGTAGAGGCTACACCTTC. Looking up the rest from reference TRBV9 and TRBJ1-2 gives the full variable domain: DSGVTQTPKHLITATGQRVTLRCSPRSGDLSVYWYQQSLDQGLQFLIQYYNGEERAKGNILERFSAQQFPDLHSELNLSSLELGDSALYFCASSVVGTGMGRGYTFGSGTRLTVV.

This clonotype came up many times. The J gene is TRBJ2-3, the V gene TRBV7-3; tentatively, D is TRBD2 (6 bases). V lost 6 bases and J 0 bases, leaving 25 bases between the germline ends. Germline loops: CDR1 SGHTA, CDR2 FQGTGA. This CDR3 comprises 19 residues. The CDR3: CASSLIPSAGRGSTDTQYF. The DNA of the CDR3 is TGTGCCAGCAGTCTAATTCCCTCCGCGGGGCGGGGAAGCACAGATACGCAGTATTTT.

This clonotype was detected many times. CDR3 region: CAWTLDRTQYF. CDR3 coding DNA: TGTGCCTGGACTCTGGATCGTACGCAGTATTTT. The chain uses TRBV30 and TRBJ2-3; no clear D. This CDR3 is built from 11 residues. CDR1 is GTSNPN, CDR2 SVGIG, per germline (reference sequence). The V gene lost 4 bases and the J gene lost 8 bases, with 10 bases spanning the gap.

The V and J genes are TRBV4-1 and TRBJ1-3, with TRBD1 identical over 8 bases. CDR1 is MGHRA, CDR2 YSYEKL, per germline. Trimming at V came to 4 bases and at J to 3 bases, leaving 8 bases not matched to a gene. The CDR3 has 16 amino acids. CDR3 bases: TGCGCCAGCAGCCGCCTACAGGGGGTGAATGGAAACACCATATATTTT. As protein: CASSRLQGVNGNTIYF.

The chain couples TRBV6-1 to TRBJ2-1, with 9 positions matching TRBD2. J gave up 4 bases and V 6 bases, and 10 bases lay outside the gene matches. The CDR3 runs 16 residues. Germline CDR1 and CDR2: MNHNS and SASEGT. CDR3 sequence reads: CASRGPGLASYNEQFF. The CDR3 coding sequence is TGTGCCAGCAGGGGACCTGGACTAGCGTCATACAATGAGCAGTTCTTC.

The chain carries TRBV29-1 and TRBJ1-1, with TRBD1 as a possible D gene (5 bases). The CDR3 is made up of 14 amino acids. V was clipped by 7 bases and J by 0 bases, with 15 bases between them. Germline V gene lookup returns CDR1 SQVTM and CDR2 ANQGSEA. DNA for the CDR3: TGCAGCGCCACCCCGGGACTCTTGAACACTGAAGCTTTCTTT. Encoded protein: CSATPGLLNTEAFF.

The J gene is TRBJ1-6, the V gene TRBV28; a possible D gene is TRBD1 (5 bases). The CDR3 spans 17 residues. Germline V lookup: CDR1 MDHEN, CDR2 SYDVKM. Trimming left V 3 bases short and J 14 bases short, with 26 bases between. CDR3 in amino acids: CASSLGHAEGQGSALHF. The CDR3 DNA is TGTGCCAGCAGTTTGGGGCACGCGGAGGGGCAAGGGTCAGCCCTCCACTTT.